This T cell receptor (beta chain) is from a study of control samples from healthy donors and cancer patients. Some clones are missing from TCRdb's copy, which holds only in-frame ones; the method was immunoSEQ multiplex PCR. The table has 350,000 to 450,000 clones, 90% seen once; the top ten hold roughly 6.4%. The receptor was derived from a man aged 40-50 years with head and neck cancer. The sample was PBMCs.

DNA for the CDR3: TGTGCCAGCAGCTTGGCTGGCCTCAACACCGGGGAGCTGTTTTTT. Protein: CASSLAGLNTGELFF. The gene calls are TRBV5-6 and TRBJ2-2; D uncertain. V was cut by 0 bases and J by 2 bases, with 8 bases left in between. CDR3 length: 15 residues. CDR1 and CDR2 (germline): SGHDT, YYEEEE.